This entry features one T cell receptor (beta chain) sequence. These data belong to a study of T cells in Graves' hyperthyroidism and ophthalmopathy. Using RNA transcripts as the source, TCR beta CDR3 regions were amplified. The HTBI primer set was used in a first-round RT-PCR of the TCR CDR3. TCRdb redid the calling of the multiplex PCR reads with MiXCR, one entry per CDR3 protein. The sample gives hundreds of thousands of distinct CDR3 sequences, more than 14% of which show up once; around an eighth is in the top ten. A Clinical Activity Score of at least 3, a NOSPECS grade of at least 4 and a duration under 3 months were recorded in the ophthalmopathy patients. From germline, CDR1 is SGHTA and CDR2 FQGNSA. J gave up 4 bases and V 5 bases, and 3 bases lay outside the gene matches. CDR3 length: 14 residues.

The rearrangement uses TRBV7-2 and TRBJ2-5; 11 bases match TRBD2. The sample was blood. The TCR comes from a woman in her fifties or sixties with Graves' ophthalmopathy. The CDR3 protein is CASSPSGRTETQYF. Here the CDR3 DNA reads TGTGCCAGCAGCCCTAGCGGGAGGACAGAGACCCAGTACTTC.